This TCR beta chain came from a study of spatial heterogeneity in lung cancer. TCRdb analysed the 5' RACE reads with MiXCR anew, one entry per CDR3 protein. The sample carries about 21,000 distinct CDR3 sequences, around 4.6% recorded once. Time point specified: sample taken at primary tumor resection. The V gene's germline CDR1 is MDHEN and CDR2 SYDVKM. V was shortened by 6 bases and J by 0 bases, with 9 bases between the two germline ends. CDR3 length: 14 residues. This clonotype has a count of ten or more. The receptor was derived from a male donor with early-stage non-small cell lung cancer. The V call is TRBV28, the J call TRBJ1-5; maybe TRBD1 (5 bases). The starting material was PBMCs, obtained at surgery. CDR3 in DNA: TGTGCCAGCAGCAGGGATTATAGCAATCAGCCCCAGCATTTT. It specifies CASSRDYSNQPQHF.